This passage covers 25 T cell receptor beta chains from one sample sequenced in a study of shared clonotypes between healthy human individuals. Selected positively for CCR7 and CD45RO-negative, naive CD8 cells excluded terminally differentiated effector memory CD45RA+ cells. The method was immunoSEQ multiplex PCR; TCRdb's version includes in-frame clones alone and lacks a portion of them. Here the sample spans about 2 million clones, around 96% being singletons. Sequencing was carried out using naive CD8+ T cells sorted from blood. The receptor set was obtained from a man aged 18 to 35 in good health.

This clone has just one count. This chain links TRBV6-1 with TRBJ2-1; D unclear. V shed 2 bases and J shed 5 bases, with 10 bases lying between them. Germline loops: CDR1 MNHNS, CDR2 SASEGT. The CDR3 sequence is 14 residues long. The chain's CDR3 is CASSESTLNNEQFF. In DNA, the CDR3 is TGTGCCAGCAGTGAATCGACACTAAACAATGAGCAGTTCTTC.

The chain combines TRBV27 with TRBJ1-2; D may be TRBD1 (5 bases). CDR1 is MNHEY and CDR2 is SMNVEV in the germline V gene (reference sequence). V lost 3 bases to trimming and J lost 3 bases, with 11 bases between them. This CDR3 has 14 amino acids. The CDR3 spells CASSLARVDYGYTF. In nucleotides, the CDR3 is TGTGCCAGCAGTTTGGCCAGGGTCGACTATGGCTACACCTTC.

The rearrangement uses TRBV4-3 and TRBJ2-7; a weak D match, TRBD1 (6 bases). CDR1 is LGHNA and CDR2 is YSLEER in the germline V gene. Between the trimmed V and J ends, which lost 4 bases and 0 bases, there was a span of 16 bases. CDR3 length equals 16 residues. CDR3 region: CASSPTTGYSSYEQYF. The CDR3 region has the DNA TGCGCCAGCAGCCCAACGACAGGTTACAGCTCCTACGAGCAGTACTTC.

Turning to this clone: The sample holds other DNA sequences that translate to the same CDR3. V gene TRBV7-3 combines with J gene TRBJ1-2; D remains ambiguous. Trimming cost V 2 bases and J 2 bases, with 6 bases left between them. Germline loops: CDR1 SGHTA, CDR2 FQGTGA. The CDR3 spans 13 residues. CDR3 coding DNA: TGTGCCAGCAGCTTAGACGGAAACTATGGCTACACCTTC. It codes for CASSLDGNYGYTF.

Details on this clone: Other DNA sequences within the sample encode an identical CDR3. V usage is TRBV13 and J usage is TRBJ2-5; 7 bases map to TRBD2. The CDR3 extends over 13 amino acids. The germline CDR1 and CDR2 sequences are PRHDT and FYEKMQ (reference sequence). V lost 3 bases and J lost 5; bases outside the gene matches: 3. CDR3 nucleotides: TGTGCCAGCAGCTTTGGGGGAGGGGAGACCCAGTACTTC. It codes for CASSFGGGETQYF.

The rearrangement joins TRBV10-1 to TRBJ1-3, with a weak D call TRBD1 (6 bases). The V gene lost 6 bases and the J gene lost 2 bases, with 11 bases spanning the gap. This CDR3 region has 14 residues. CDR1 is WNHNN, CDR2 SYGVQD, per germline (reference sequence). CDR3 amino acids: CASSLGGPGNTIYF. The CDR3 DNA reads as TGCGCCAGCAGCCTTGGGGGGCCTGGAAACACCATATATTTT.

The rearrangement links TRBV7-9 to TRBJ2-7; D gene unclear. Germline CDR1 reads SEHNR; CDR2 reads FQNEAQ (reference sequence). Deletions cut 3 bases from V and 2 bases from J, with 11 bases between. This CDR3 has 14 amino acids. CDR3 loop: CASSFLQDTYEQYF. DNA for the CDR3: TGTGCCAGCAGCTTTCTTCAAGACACCTACGAGCAGTACTTC.

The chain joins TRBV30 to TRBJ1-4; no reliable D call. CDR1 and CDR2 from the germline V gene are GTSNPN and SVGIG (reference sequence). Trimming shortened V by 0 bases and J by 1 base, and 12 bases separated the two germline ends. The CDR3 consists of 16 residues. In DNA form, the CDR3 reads TGTGCCTGGAGTGTCGGGTCTGGGGTAACTAATGAAAAACTGTTTTTT. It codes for CAWSVGSGVTNEKLFF. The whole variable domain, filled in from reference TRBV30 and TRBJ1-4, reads SQTIHQWPATLVQPVGSPLSLECTVEGTSNPNLYWYRQAAGRGLQLLFYSVGIGQISSEVPQNLSASRPQDRQFILSSKKLLLSDSGFYLCAWSVGSGVTNEKLFFGSGTQLSVL.

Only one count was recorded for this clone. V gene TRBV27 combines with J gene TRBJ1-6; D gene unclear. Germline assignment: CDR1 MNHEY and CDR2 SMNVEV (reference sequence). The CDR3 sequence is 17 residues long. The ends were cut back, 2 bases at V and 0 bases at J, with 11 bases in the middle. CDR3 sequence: CASSLISAGSYNSPLHF. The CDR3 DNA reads TGTGCCAGCAGTTTAATTTCGGCGGGCTCCTATAATTCACCCCTCCACTTT.

This CDR3 is CASRGQGMVEQYF. CDR3 nucleotide sequence: TGTGCCAGCAGAGGACAGGGGATGGTAGAGCAGTACTTC. The chain has TRBV2 and TRBJ2-7, with TRBD1 matching over 9 bases. Germline V CDR1 and CDR2: SNHLY, FYNNEI. Trimming cost V 6 bases and J 7 bases; bases outside gene matches: 7. The CDR3 has 13 amino acids.

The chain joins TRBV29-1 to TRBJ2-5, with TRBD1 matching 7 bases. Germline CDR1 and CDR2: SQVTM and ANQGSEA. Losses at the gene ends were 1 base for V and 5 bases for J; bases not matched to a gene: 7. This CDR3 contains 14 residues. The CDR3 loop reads CSVEVVRGWETQYF. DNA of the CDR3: TGCAGCGTTGAAGTGGTCAGGGGGTGGGAGACCCAGTACTTC. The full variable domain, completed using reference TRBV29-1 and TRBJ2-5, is SAVISQKPSRDICQRGTSLTIQCQVDSQVTMMFWYRQQPGQSLTLIATANQGSEATYESGFVIDKFPISRPNLTFSTLTVSNMSPEDSSIYLCSVEVVRGWETQYFGPGTRLLVL.

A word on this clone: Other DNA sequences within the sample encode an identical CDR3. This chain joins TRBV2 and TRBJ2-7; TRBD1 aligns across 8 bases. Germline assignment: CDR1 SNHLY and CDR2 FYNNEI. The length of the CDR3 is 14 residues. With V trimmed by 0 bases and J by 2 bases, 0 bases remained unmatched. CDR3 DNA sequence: TGTGCCAGCAGTGAAGCGGACAGGGCCTACGAGCAGTACTTC. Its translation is CASSEADRAYEQYF.

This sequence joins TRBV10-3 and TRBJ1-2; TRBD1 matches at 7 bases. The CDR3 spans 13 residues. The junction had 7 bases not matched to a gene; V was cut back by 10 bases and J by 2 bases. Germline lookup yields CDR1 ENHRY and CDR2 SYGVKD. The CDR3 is CATSDRLNYGYTF. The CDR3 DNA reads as TGTGCCACATCGGACAGGCTGAACTATGGCTACACCTTC.

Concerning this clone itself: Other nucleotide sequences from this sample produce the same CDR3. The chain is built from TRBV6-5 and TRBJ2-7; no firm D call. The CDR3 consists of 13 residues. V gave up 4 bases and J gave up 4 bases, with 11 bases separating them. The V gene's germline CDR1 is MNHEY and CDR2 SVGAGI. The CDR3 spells CASSSGVGYEQYF. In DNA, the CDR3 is TGTGCCAGCAGTTCTGGCGTCGGTTACGAGCAGTACTTC.

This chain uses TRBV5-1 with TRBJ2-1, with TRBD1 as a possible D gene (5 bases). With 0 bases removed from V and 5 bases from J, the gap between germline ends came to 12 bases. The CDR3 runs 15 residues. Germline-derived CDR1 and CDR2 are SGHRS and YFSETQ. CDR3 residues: CASSLVVGADNEQFF. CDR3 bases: TGCGCCAGCAGCTTGGTAGTTGGGGCTGACAATGAGCAGTTCTTC.

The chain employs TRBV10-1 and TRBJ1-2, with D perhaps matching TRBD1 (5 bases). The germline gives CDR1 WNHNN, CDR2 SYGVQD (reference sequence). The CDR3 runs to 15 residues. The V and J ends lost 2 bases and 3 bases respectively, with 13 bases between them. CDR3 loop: CASSETPAGDYGYTF. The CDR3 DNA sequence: TGCGCCAGCAGTGAGACCCCGGCGGGGGACTATGGCTACACCTTC.

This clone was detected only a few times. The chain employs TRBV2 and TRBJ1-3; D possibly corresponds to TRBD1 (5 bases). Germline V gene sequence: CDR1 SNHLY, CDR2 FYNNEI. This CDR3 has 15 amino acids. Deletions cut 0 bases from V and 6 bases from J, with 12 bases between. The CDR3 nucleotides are TGTGCCAGCAGTGAAGCGGCAGGGTGGGAAAACACCATATATTTT. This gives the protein CASSEAAGWENTIYF.

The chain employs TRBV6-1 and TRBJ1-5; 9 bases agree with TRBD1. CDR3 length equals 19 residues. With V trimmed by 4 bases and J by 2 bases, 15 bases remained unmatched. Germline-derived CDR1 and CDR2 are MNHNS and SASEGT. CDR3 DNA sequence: TGTGCCAGCAGTGGTTCCGGGACAGGGTGGCCCATCGGCAATCAGCCCCAGCATTTT. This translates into CASSGSGTGWPIGNQPQHF.

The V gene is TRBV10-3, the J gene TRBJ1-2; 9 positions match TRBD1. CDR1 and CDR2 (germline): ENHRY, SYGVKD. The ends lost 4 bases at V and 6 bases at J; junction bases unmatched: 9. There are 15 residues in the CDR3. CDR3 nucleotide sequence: TGTGCCATCAGTGCCCCCGGGACAGGGATGAATGGCTACACCTTC. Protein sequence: CAISAPGTGMNGYTF.

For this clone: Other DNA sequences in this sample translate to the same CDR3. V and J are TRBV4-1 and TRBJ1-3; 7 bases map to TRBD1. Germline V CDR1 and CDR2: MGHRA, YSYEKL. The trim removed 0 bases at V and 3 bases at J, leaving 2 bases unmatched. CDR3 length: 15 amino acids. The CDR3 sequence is CASSQDRGDGNTIYF. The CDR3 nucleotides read TGCGCCAGCAGCCAAGACAGGGGGGATGGAAACACCATATATTTT.

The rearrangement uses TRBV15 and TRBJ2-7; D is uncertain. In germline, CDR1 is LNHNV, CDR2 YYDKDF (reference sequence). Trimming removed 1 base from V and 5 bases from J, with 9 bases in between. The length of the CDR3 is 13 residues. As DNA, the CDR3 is TGTGCCACCAGCAGAGGCAGGTACGACGAGCAGTACTTC. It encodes CATSRGRYDEQYF. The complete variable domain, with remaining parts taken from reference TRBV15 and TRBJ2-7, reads DAMVIQNPRYQVTQFGKPVTLSCSQTLNHNVMYWYQQKSSQAPKLLFHYYDKDFNNEADTPDNFQSRRPNTSFCFLDIRSPGLGDTAMYLCATSRGRYDEQYFGPGTRLTVT.

CDR3 DNA sequence: TGTGCCAGCAGCTTAGGCTACACAGCCGAGCAGTACTTC. Its translation: CASSLGYTAEQYF. This chain links TRBV13 with TRBJ2-7; D is uncertain. This CDR3 has 13 residues. Germline CDR1 is PRHDT and CDR2 is FYEKMQ (reference sequence). The V gene lost 0 bases and the J gene lost 6 bases, with 9 bases spanning the gap.

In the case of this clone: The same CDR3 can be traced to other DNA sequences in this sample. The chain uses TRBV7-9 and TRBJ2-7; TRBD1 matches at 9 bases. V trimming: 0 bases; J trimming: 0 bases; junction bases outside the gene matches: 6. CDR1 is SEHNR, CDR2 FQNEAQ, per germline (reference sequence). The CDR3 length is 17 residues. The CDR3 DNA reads TGTGCCAGCAGCTTAGCACCGGGACAGGGTAGCTCCTACGAGCAGTACTTC. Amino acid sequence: CASSLAPGQGSSYEQYF.

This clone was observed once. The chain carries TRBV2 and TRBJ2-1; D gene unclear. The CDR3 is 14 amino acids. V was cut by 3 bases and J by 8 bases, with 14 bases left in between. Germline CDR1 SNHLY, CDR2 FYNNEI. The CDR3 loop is CASSDEPGRDEQFF. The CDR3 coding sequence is TGTGCCAGCAGTGATGAACCAGGTAGAGATGAGCAGTTCTTC.

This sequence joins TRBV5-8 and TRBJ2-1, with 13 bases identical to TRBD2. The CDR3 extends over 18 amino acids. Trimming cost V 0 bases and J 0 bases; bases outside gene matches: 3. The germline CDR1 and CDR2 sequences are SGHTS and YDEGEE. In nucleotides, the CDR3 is TGTGCCAGCAGCTTGGGACTAGCGGGAGGCCTCTCCTACAATGAGCAGTTCTTC. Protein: CASSLGLAGGLSYNEQFF.